This TCR beta chain was captured in a study of glioma-infiltrating T cells. Findings of the study overall: CDR3 overlap between tissue and blood was very small. Tissue-blood divergence was below expectation in non-neoplastic patients, above in gliomas.

As regards this clonotype: Antigen unknown.

Amplification of TCR alpha and beta CDR3 regions from RNA used iRepertoire nested multiplex PCR. Input was roughly 95-400 ng of tissue mRNA or PBMC total RNA. TCRdb re-analysed the multiplex PCR reads in MiXCR, keeping a single row per CDR3 protein. The sample carries about 1,800 distinct CDR3 sequences, around 27% recorded once. The sequenced sample was glioma tissue, nonneoplastic brain tissue, or PBMCs (not recorded which). The TCR comes from a human donor with low-grade glioma or glioblastoma, undergoing nonglioma brain surgery, or in good health (not recorded which).

In nucleotides, the CDR3 is TGTGCCAGTAGTATCCGACTTGCTGAGACCCAGTACTTC. Protein sequence: CASSIRLAETQYF. The rearrangement links TRBV6-5 to TRBJ2-5; the D is unclear. CDR1 and CDR2 from the germline V gene are MNHEY and SVGAGI. V was cut by 9 bases and J by 5 bases, with 16 bases left in between. This CDR3 comprises 13 residues.